This entry lists 31 T cell receptor beta chains sequenced from one sample in a study of T cell responses to AZD1222 COVID-19 vaccine. Profiled with immunoSEQ multiplex PCR; TCRdb holds only in-frame clones, not every one. The sample has approximately 140,000 clones, approximately 89% seen once. This specimen consisted of peripheral blood, obtained on day 0 of AZD1222 vaccination. The receptors stem from an adult in good health.

This clone was seen once. The gene calls are TRBV7-3 and TRBJ1-1; perhaps TRBD1 as D (6 bases). The germline V gene encodes CDR1 SGHTA and CDR2 FQGTGA. V was shortened by 5 bases and J by 5 bases, with 15 bases between the two germline ends. The CDR3 extends over 14 amino acids. In DNA, the CDR3 is TGTGCCAGCAGCCGAACAGGGTGGGGGACTGAAGCTTTCTTT. It encodes CASSRTGWGTEAFF.

This clone was seen just once. The chain combines TRBV11-2 with TRBJ1-4, with D unclear. Trimming stripped 5 bases from V and 6 bases from J, with 16 bases between. In germline, CDR1 is SGHAT, CDR2 FQNNGV. The CDR3 has 15 amino acids. CDR3 sequence: CASSLGPSWDEKLFF. The CDR3 DNA follows: TGTGCCAGCAGCCTCGGACCCTCTTGGGATGAAAAACTGTTTTTT. The full variable domain, completed using reference TRBV11-2 and TRBJ1-4, is EAGVAQSPRYKIIEKRQSVAFWCNPISGHATLYWYQQILGQGPKLLIQFQNNGVVDDSQLPKDRFSAERLKGVDSTLKIQPAKLEDSAVYLCASSLGPSWDEKLFFGSGTQLSVL.

The chain joins TRBV2 to TRBJ2-7; 7 bases line up with TRBD2. CDR1 and CDR2 from the germline V gene are SNHLY and FYNNEI. The CDR3 runs 12 residues. Germline trimming cut 8 bases from V and 5 bases from J; bases unmatched to any gene: 6. The CDR3 coding sequence is TGTGCCAGCCCTAGCGGAGGAAACGAGCAGTACTTC. The encoded protein is CASPSGGNEQYF. The full variable domain, its missing parts supplied by reference TRBV2 and TRBJ2-7, is EPEVTQTPSHQVTQMGQEVILRCVPISNHLYFYWYRQILGQKVEFLVSFYNNEISEKSEIFDDQFSVERPDGSNFTLKIRSTKLEDSAMYFCASPSGGNEQYFGPGTRLTVT.

The chain employs TRBV7-6 and TRBJ2-5; 9 nucleotides agree with TRBD2. The trim removed 3 bases at V and 5 bases at J, leaving 4 bases unmatched. CDR3 length: 14 residues. Germline V CDR1 and CDR2: SGHVS, FNYEAQ. CDR3 in DNA: TGTGCCAGCAGCTTCCGAAGCGGGAGGGAGACCCAGTACTTC. Amino acid sequence: CASSFRSGRETQYF.

The chain has TRBV7-3 and TRBJ2-1; possible D gene TRBD2, 6 bases. The length of the CDR3 is 15 residues. The V and J ends lost 5 bases and 5 bases respectively, with 16 bases between them. Germline lookup yields CDR1 SGHTA and CDR2 FQGTGA. The CDR3 spells CASSDSGAEHNEQFF. In DNA, the CDR3 is TGTGCCAGCAGCGACTCGGGAGCGGAACACAATGAGCAGTTCTTC.

The chain recombines TRBV4-3 with TRBJ2-1, with 8 bases identical to TRBD2. V gave up 3 bases and J gave up 9 bases; unmatched junction bases: 7. CDR1 LGHNA and CDR2 YSLEER come from the germline V gene. The CDR3 extends over 14 amino acids. The DNA of the CDR3 is TGCGCCAGCAGCCAGGACGCGACTAGCGTTGAGCAGTTCTTC. This encodes CASSQDATSVEQFF.

This clone was detected only once. V is TRBV15 and J is TRBJ1-1; possibly TRBD1 for D (5 bases). From germline, CDR1 is LNHNV and CDR2 YYDKDF (reference sequence). V was trimmed by 5 bases and J by 3 bases, leaving 16 bases between them. The CDR3 is 15 residues long. The CDR3 is CATSPTLGRDTEAFF. DNA for the CDR3: TGTGCCACCAGCCCAACATTGGGACGGGACACTGAAGCTTTCTTT.

J is TRBJ1-2 and V is TRBV7-8; no firm D call. The V and J ends lost 1 base and 8 bases respectively, with 14 bases between them. Germline V lookup: CDR1 SGHVS, CDR2 FQNEAQ. The CDR3 is 14 residues long. The CDR3 loop is CASSLGPKAGGYTF. CDR3 bases: TGTGCCAGCAGCTTAGGTCCCAAGGCGGGGGGCTACACCTTC.

The chain joins TRBV12-3 or TRBV12-4 to TRBJ1-2; 7 bases are a match to TRBD1. This CDR3 comprises 12 residues. Germline trimming cut 5 bases from V and 6 bases from J; bases unmatched to any gene: 3. In nucleotides, the CDR3 is TGTGCCAGCAGTGAGACAGGGAATGGCTACACCTTC. Translation gives CASSETGNGYTF.

Here the CDR3 reads CASSWPGLAGGDEQFF. The CDR3 region has the DNA TGTGCCAGCAGCTGGCCGGGACTAGCGGGCGGGGATGAGCAGTTCTTC. The chain combines TRBV7-3 with TRBJ2-1; 12 bases map to TRBD2. The germline V gene has CDR1 SGHTA and CDR2 FQGTGA. V was clipped by 4 bases and J by 8 bases; unmatched bases: 9. This CDR3 has 16 amino acids.

The rearrangement links TRBV3-1 (or the pseudogene TRBV3-2) to TRBJ2-7, with a possible D match to TRBD1 (6 bases). From germline, CDR1 is LGHDT and CDR2 YNNKEL (reference sequence). This CDR3 spans 14 amino acids. Trimming took off 2 bases at V and 2 bases at J, with 10 bases between the two ends. The CDR3 is CASSQQGYTYEQYF. The CDR3 DNA is TGTGCCAGCAGCCAACAGGGGTATACCTACGAGCAGTACTTC.

The V and J genes are TRBV25-1 and TRBJ2-7, with 7 bases lining up with TRBD1. In germline, CDR1 is MGHDK, CDR2 SYGVNS. Trimming removed 2 bases from V and 5 bases from J; junction bases left unmatched: 6. This CDR3 contains 14 residues. CDR3 in DNA: TGTGCCAGCAGTGAACATGGGACAGTCGACGAGCAGTACTTC. Amino acids: CASSEHGTVDEQYF.

J is TRBJ1-2 and V is TRBV11-2, with D perhaps TRBD1 (5 bases). This CDR3 region has 12 residues. In germline, CDR1 is SGHAT, CDR2 FQNNGV. The V end lost 0 bases, the J end lost 8 bases, and 7 bases lay between the germline ends. CDR3 sequence: CASSLEGDGYTF. The CDR3 DNA follows: TGTGCCAGCAGCTTAGAAGGGGACGGCTACACCTTC.

This chain uses TRBV3-1 (or the pseudogene TRBV3-2) with TRBJ2-1, with D possibly TRBD2 on 7 matching bases. This CDR3 has 18 residues. Trimming pared 0 bases from V and 7 bases from J, leaving 22 bases between. Looked up from germline, CDR1 is LGHDT and CDR2 is YNNKEL (reference sequence). CDR3 region: CASSQENGGLAAKNEQFF. The DNA for the CDR3 is TGTGCCAGCAGCCAAGAGAACGGGGGGCTAGCGGCAAAAAATGAGCAGTTCTTC.

The chain employs TRBV7-8 and TRBJ2-7; D is perhaps TRBD2 (7 bases). Per the germline V gene, CDR1 is SGHVS and CDR2 is FQNEAQ. Trimming removed 2 bases from V and 0 bases from J, with 11 bases in between. The CDR3 spans 15 residues. CDR3 residues: CASSLREGGSYEQYF. CDR3 nucleotide sequence: TGTGCCAGCAGCTTAAGGGAGGGGGGCTCCTACGAGCAGTACTTC. The full variable domain, its missing parts supplied by reference TRBV7-8 and TRBJ2-7, is GAGVSQSPRYKVAKRGQDVALRCDPISGHVSLFWYQQALGQGPEFLTYFQNEAQLDKSGLPSDRFFAERPEGSVSTLKIQRTQQEDSAVYLCASSLREGGSYEQYFGPGTRLTVT.

The genes are TRBV19 and TRBJ1-4, with a possible D match to TRBD1 (6 bases). CDR1 and CDR2 (germline): LNHDA, SQIVND (reference sequence). The CDR3 consists of 14 residues. With 9 bases removed from V and 0 bases from J, the gap between germline ends came to 11 bases. The CDR3 here is CASHHRATNEKLFF. The CDR3 nucleotides read TGTGCCAGCCACCACAGGGCAACTAATGAAAAACTGTTTTTT.

CDR3 protein: CASSPTEPDNEQFF. The DNA for the CDR3 is TGTGCCAGCTCACCAACGGAGCCAGACAATGAGCAGTTCTTC. The chain is built from TRBV18 and TRBJ2-1; D gene uncertain. This CDR3 spans 14 amino acids. V was clipped by 2 bases and J by 5 bases, with 10 bases between them. Germline lookup yields CDR1 KGHSH and CDR2 LQKENI.

The chain uses TRBV28 and TRBJ1-1; tentative D call: TRBD1 (5 bases). From germline, CDR1 is MDHEN and CDR2 SYDVKM. Trimming removed 2 bases at V and 10 bases at J, with 14 bases between. There are 13 residues in the CDR3. The CDR3, as DNA: TGTGCCAGCAGTTTAGGGGGGGATTTAGGAGCTTTCTTT. Its protein product is CASSLGGDLGAFF.

This clone appeared a single time. This chain links TRBV6-5 with TRBJ1-5; the D is unclear. The CDR3 runs to 13 residues. Germline CDR1 reads MNHEY; CDR2 reads SVGAGI. V was clipped by 5 bases and J by 5 bases, with 10 bases between them. The CDR3, as DNA: TGTGCCAGCAGTCAAACCAGGTATCAGCCCCAGCATTTT. The encoded protein is CASSQTRYQPQHF.

This clone was seen only once. The gene calls are TRBV18 and TRBJ2-7; D is perhaps TRBD2 (5 bases). In germline, CDR1 is KGHSH, CDR2 LQKENI. Trimming cost V 2 bases and J 3 bases, with 14 bases left between them. The CDR3 sequence is 15 residues long. The CDR3 DNA follows: TGTGCCAGCTCACCAATGGTGACGGGATACTACGAGCAGTACTTC. The encoded protein is CASSPMVTGYYEQYF.

The chain uses TRBV19 and TRBJ1-6; possible D gene TRBD1, 5 bases. Germline CDR1 is LNHDA and CDR2 is SQIVND (reference sequence). This CDR3 region has 13 residues. The ends were cut back, 1 base at V and 12 bases at J, with 10 bases in the middle. CDR3 sequence (DNA): TGTGCCAGTAGTATAGTCCTAACAGGACCCCTCCACTTT. This codes for CASSIVLTGPLHF.

The chain recombines TRBV7-8 with TRBJ1-5, with 7 nucleotides matching TRBD1. Germline-derived CDR1 and CDR2 are SGHVS and FQNEAQ. V shed 5 bases and J 0 bases; nucleotides not matched to a gene: 7. The CDR3 sequence is 16 residues long. This CDR3 is CASSLYRGYSNQPQHF. The DNA of the CDR3 is TGTGCCAGCAGCCTGTACAGGGGCTATAGCAATCAGCCCCAGCATTTT.

This rearrangement joins TRBV19 to TRBJ1-5; no definite D call. The CDR3 loop spans 14 amino acids. Germline CDR1 reads LNHDA; CDR2 reads SQIVND (reference sequence). Between the trimmed V and J ends, which lost 5 bases and 6 bases, there was a span of 14 bases. DNA for the CDR3: TGTGCCAGTAGTCGGCCCCTGGGGATTCAGCCCCAGCATTTT. Amino acids: CASSRPLGIQPQHF. Based on the CDR3 plus reference TRBV19 and TRBJ1-5, the full variable domain is DGGITQSPKYLFRKEGQNVTLSCEQNLNHDAMYWYRQDPGQGLRLIYYSQIVNDFQKGDIAEGYSVSREKKESFPLTVTSAQKNPTAFYLCASSRPLGIQPQHFGDGTRLSIL.

The chain has TRBV7-9 and TRBJ2-7; the D call may be TRBD1 or TRBD2 (5 bases each). Germline CDR1 and CDR2: SEHNR and FQNEAQ (reference sequence). The CDR3 contains 15 residues. V lost 1 base to trimming and J lost 3 bases, with 13 bases between them. The DNA of the CDR3 is TGTGCCAGCAGCTTAGGGGCGAGGGGCAACTACGAGCAGTACTTC. Translated, it gives CASSLGARGNYEQYF. Together with reference TRBV7-9 and TRBJ2-7, the CDR3 gives the full variable domain: DTGVSQNPRHKITKRGQNVTFRCDPISEHNRLYWYRQTLGQGPEFLTYFQNEAQLEKSRLLSDRFSAERPKGSFSTLEIQRTEQGDSAMYLCASSLGARGNYEQYFGPGTRLTVT.

The chain has TRBV7-9 and TRBJ2-1; D ambiguous. Germline CDR1 is SEHNR and CDR2 is FQNEAQ (reference sequence). The CDR3 totals 15 residues. The V end was cut by 5 bases, the J end by 10 bases, with 21 bases between. Here the CDR3 DNA reads TGTGCCAGCAGCCTCACTCTTTCCCAGGCCGGAGAGCAGTTCTTC. This sequence encodes CASSLTLSQAGEQFF.

The genes are TRBV28 and TRBJ1-5; unclear D gene. This CDR3 has 14 amino acids. The germline gives CDR1 MDHEN, CDR2 SYDVKM. V shed 7 bases and J shed 1 base, with 11 bases lying between them. In DNA form, the CDR3 reads TGTGCCAGCACACTTTCAGGCAGCAATCAGCCCCAGCATTTT. Protein sequence: CASTLSGSNQPQHF. Filled out from reference TRBV28 and TRBJ1-5, the complete variable domain reads DVKVTQSSRYLVKRTGEKVFLECVQDMDHENMFWYRQDPGLGLRLIYFSYDVKMKEKGDIPEGYSVSREKKERFSLILESASTNQTSMYLCASTLSGSNQPQHFGDGTRLSIL.

The chain joins TRBV11-2 to TRBJ2-5, with D unclear. Per germline, CDR1 SGHAT and CDR2 FQNNGV. V was cut by 5 bases and J by 5 bases, with 18 bases left in between. The CDR3 contains 15 residues. This CDR3 is CASSPSLVGIETQYF. DNA of the CDR3: TGTGCCAGCAGCCCGTCCTTGGTCGGTATTGAGACCCAGTACTTC.

The chain links TRBV20-1 to TRBJ2-7; D remains ambiguous. V lost 6 bases, J lost 5 bases, and 11 bases lay in between. This CDR3 contains 11 residues. The germline gives CDR1 DFQATT, CDR2 SNEGSKA (reference sequence). The CDR3 loop is CSAPYGDEQYF. DNA for the CDR3: TGCAGTGCCCCTTACGGCGACGAGCAGTACTTC.

The V gene is TRBV18, the J gene TRBJ2-5; 11 positions match TRBD2. The germline CDR1 and CDR2 sequences are KGHSH and LQKENI. This CDR3 has 15 amino acids. Trimming removed 8 bases from V and 2 bases from J; junction bases left unmatched: 7. In DNA form, the CDR3 reads TGTGCCAGCACCCGACTAGCGGGGCAGCAAGAGACCCAGTACTTC. Protein product: CASTRLAGQQETQYF.

V usage is TRBV10-3 and J usage is TRBJ2-5; D is ambiguous. This CDR3 region has 13 residues. CDR1 is ENHRY and CDR2 is SYGVKD in the germline V gene. Between the trimmed V and J ends, which lost 3 bases and 5 bases, there was a span of 10 bases. The CDR3 spells CAISDTVVETQYF. CDR3 DNA: TGTGCCATCAGTGATACGGTAGTGGAGACCCAGTACTTC.

The chain combines TRBV5-8 with TRBJ2-7; D is ambiguous. Germline CDR1 SGHTS, CDR2 YDEGEE. Trimming shortened V by 2 bases and J by 7 bases, and 10 bases separated the two germline ends. The length of the CDR3 is 12 residues. The CDR3 DNA sequence: TGTGCCAGCAGCTTTCGACCCAGTGAGCAGTACTTC. Amino acids: CASSFRPSEQYF.